These T cell receptor beta chains were read from a single sample in a study of shared clonotypes between healthy human individuals. Some clones are missing from TCRdb's copy, which holds only in-frame ones; the method was immunoSEQ multiplex PCR. The sample holds approximately 2.3 million clones, more than 80% seen once. Input material: naive CD4+ T cells from PBMCs. Every receptor here comes from a man younger than 35 in good health. Some clones in this sample may be carry-over from other donors' samples. CDR3s include the opening cysteine and the closing phenylalanine or tryptophan. A D gene is named only where the DNA matches it firmly. Size values are once, few and many counts, or a class for expanded clones, and some rows have none.

D: -
J: TRBJ2-1
size: -
V: TRBV7-3
CDR3: CASSLGVGEQFF
DNA: TGTGCCAGCAGCCTGGGGGTTGGTGAGCAGTTCTTC

D: TRBD2
J: TRBJ2-3
size: -
V: TRBV7-2
CDR3: CASSLGGLAGGLPDTQYF
DNA: TGTGCCAGCAGCTTAGGGGGACTAGCGGGAGGTTTACCAGATACGCAGTATTTT

D: -
J: TRBJ1-1
size: -
V: TRBV5-1
CDR3: CASSLASPHNTEAFF
DNA: TGCGCCAGCAGCTTGGCCTCTCCGCATAACACTGAAGCTTTCTTT

D: TRBD1
J: TRBJ2-5
size: -
V: TRBV27
CDR3: CASSMTGVETQYF
DNA: TGTGCCAGCAGTATGACAGGGGTCGAGACCCAGTACTTC

D: TRBD1
J: TRBJ2-1
size: -
V: TRBV29-1
CDR3: CSAGQGAGNEQFF
DNA: TGCAGCGCAGGACAGGGGGCAGGGAATGAGCAGTTCTTC

D: -
J: TRBJ2-1
size: -
V: TRBV28
CDR3: CASSRTGTYNEQFF
DNA: TGTGCCAGCAGCCGGACCGGGACTTACAATGAGCAGTTCTTC

D: TRBD2
J: TRBJ2-1
size: once
V: TRBV28
CDR3: CASSSPSGRAIPEQFF
DNA: TGTGCCAGCAGTTCCCCCAGCGGGAGGGCCATACCTGAGCAGTTCTTC

D: -
J: TRBJ2-1
size: -
V: TRBV11-3
CDR3: CASSLDLNEQFF
DNA: TGTGCCAGCAGCTTAGATCTAAATGAGCAGTTCTTC

D: TRBD2
J: TRBJ2-2
size: once
V: TRBV5-1
CDR3: CASGSPPGTSGTTGELFF
DNA: TGCGCCAGCGGGTCCCCTCCCGGGACTAGCGGGACCACCGGGGAGCTGTTTTTT

D: -
J: TRBJ1-1
size: -
V: TRBV5-1
CDR3: CASSLFGTEAFF
DNA: TGCGCCAGCAGCTTGTTCGGGACTGAAGCTTTCTTT

D: -
J: TRBJ1-2
size: -
V: TRBV6-1
CDR3: CASSQGNYGYTF
DNA: TGTGCCAGCAGTCAGGGTAACTATGGCTACACCTTC

D: TRBD2
J: TRBJ2-1
size: -
V: TRBV7-2
CDR3: CASSWLAGVYNEQFF
DNA: TGTGCCAGCAGCTGGCTAGCGGGGGTCTACAATGAGCAGTTCTTC

D: -
J: TRBJ1-1
size: -
V: TRBV6-5
CDR3: CASSYSRGAVRAEAFF
DNA: TGTGCCAGCAGTTACTCGAGGGGAGCCGTCAGGGCTGAAGCTTTCTTT

D: -
J: TRBJ2-1
size: -
V: TRBV11-2
CDR3: CASSLVQGFSYNEQFF
DNA: TGTGCCAGCAGCTTAGTGCAGGGGTTTTCCTACAATGAGCAGTTCTTC

D: -
J: TRBJ1-1
size: once
V: TRBV7-2
CDR3: CASSRFGGTAEAFF
DNA: TGTGCCAGCAGCCGCTTCGGCGGCACAGCTGAAGCTTTCTTT

D: -
J: TRBJ2-5
size: -
V: TRBV5-1
CDR3: CASSRGSMEETQYF
DNA: TGCGCCAGCAGCAGAGGGTCGATGGAAGAGACCCAGTACTTC

D: TRBD2
J: TRBJ2-3
size: -
V: TRBV7-9
CDR3: CASSLESSGGDRKYF
DNA: TGTGCCAGCAGCTTAGAGTCTAGCGGGGGGGATCGCAAGTATTTT

D: TRBD1
J: TRBJ2-1
size: -
V: TRBV7-2
CDR3: CASSTGTGPNEQFF
DNA: TGTGCCAGCAGCACCGGGACAGGGCCTAATGAGCAGTTCTTC

D: -
J: TRBJ2-3
size: -
V: TRBV5-1
CDR3: CASSSTGQERTDTQYF
DNA: TGCGCCAGCAGCTCCACAGGGCAAGAAAGGACAGATACGCAGTATTTT

D: -
J: TRBJ2-2
size: -
V: TRBV19
CDR3: CASSTGNTGELFF
DNA: TGTGCCAGTAGTACTGGGAACACCGGGGAGCTGTTTTTT

D: -
J: TRBJ2-3
size: -
V: TRBV18
CDR3: CASSPQTRPDTQYF
DNA: TGTGCCAGCTCACCACAGACGAGGCCAGATACGCAGTATTTT

D: -
J: TRBJ2-7
size: -
V: TRBV6-6
CDR3: CASSFVRGSSYEQYF
DNA: TGTGCCAGCAGTTTCGTCAGGGGAAGCTCCTACGAGCAGTACTTC

D: -
J: TRBJ2-7
size: -
V: TRBV28
CDR3: CASGTLSSYEQYF
DNA: TGTGCCAGCGGGACACTGAGTTCCTACGAGCAGTACTTC

D: TRBD2
J: TRBJ2-1
size: -
V: TRBV5-6
CDR3: CASSSTIRGRAWYNEQFF
DNA: TGTGCCAGCAGCTCGACGATCCGAGGGAGGGCCTGGTACAATGAGCAGTTCTTC

D: TRBD1
J: TRBJ1-2
size: -
V: TRBV5-4
CDR3: CASRRDRESNYGYTF
DNA: TGTGCCAGCCGCCGGGACAGGGAGAGTAACTATGGCTACACCTTC

D: -
J: TRBJ2-2
size: -
V: TRBV11-3
CDR3: CASSFHLTGELFF
DNA: TGTGCCAGCAGCTTCCACCTCACCGGGGAGCTGTTTTTT

D: -
J: TRBJ1-1
size: -
V: TRBV18
CDR3: CASSPGLRMNTEAFF
DNA: TGTGCCAGCTCACCGGGACTGAGGATGAACACTGAAGCTTTCTTT

D: TRBD2
J: TRBJ2-1
size: -
V: TRBV7-9
CDR3: CASSSGLGTSYNEQFF
DNA: TGTGCCAGCAGCTCGGGACTAGGCACCTCCTACAATGAGCAGTTCTTC

D: TRBD2
J: TRBJ2-4
size: -
V: TRBV7-2
CDR3: CASSLAGLAATKNIQYF
DNA: TGTGCCAGCAGCTTAGCAGGGCTAGCGGCTACCAAAAACATTCAGTACTTC

D: -
J: TRBJ1-5
size: once
V: TRBV28
CDR3: CASTLMRGHSNQPQHF
DNA: TGTGCCAGCACACTTATGCGGGGGCATAGCAATCAGCCCCAGCATTTT

D: TRBD2
J: TRBJ2-1
size: -
V: TRBV11-3
CDR3: CASSPYSGGSYNEQFF
DNA: TGTGCCAGCAGCCCCTATAGCGGGGGCTCCTACAATGAGCAGTTCTTC

D: TRBD2
J: TRBJ2-3
size: once
V: TRBV28
CDR3: CASSLSPAGGPDTQYF
DNA: TGTGCCAGCAGTTTATCCCCAGCGGGAGGGCCAGATACGCAGTATTTT

D: -
J: TRBJ2-7
size: -
V: TRBV5-1
CDR3: CASSLGVAGYEQYF
DNA: TGCGCCAGCAGCTTAGGGGTGGCTGGTTACGAGCAGTACTTC

D: -
J: TRBJ1-3
size: -
V: TRBV7-2
CDR3: CASSLQISGNTIYF
DNA: TGTGCCAGCAGCCTACAAATCTCTGGAAACACCATATATTTT

D: -
J: TRBJ2-7
size: -
V: TRBV25-1
CDR3: CASSGSDTSSYEQYF
DNA: TGTGCCAGCAGTGGATCAGACACGAGCTCCTACGAGCAGTACTTC

D: TRBD2
J: TRBJ2-1
size: -
V: TRBV6-6
CDR3: CASSGPGLAVEQFF
DNA: TGTGCCAGCAGTGGGCCGGGACTAGCGGTAGAGCAGTTCTTC

D: TRBD2
J: TRBJ2-3
size: -
V: TRBV10-1
CDR3: CASSPGGGTDTQYF
DNA: TGCGCCAGCAGCCCGGGGGGGGGCACAGATACGCAGTATTTT